This TCR beta chain was retrieved from a study of blood T cell repertoires in COVID-19. Study details: Samples came from the United States, Italy and Spain, spanning acute and convalescent COVID-19. The analysed material was cDNA or gDNA that came from T cells, B-cell-depleted T cells, or PBMCs.

Authors' analysis steps: Nucleated cell number was recorded as an estimate derived from reference gene primer amplification. TCRdb's copy holds only in-frame clones and misses some; the assay was immunoSEQ multiplex PCR. V and J calls and clone size are given by that table; D and trimming were obtained from the DNA. Of some 57,000 clones in the sample, roughly 89% are singletons; the top ten hold about 13%. The receptor comes from a man aged 60-69 years with active COVID-19. The material sequenced was peripheral blood.

The CDR3 region is CASRADRYGYTF. CDR3 nucleotide sequence: TGTGCCAGCAGAGCGGACCGCTATGGCTACACCTTC. The gene calls are TRBV6-5 and TRBJ1-2, with D uncertain. Germline CDR1 is MNHEY and CDR2 is SVGAGI. The germline V and J ends were trimmed by 6 bases and 4 bases, with 9 bases remaining between them. There are 12 residues in the CDR3.